The source of this TCR beta chain is a study of blood T cell repertoires in COVID-19. Study-level background: Some COVID-19 samples were acute and others convalescent; all came from the United States, Italy and Spain. Sample material is recorded as cDNA or gDNA derived from T cells, B-cell-depleted T cells, or PBMCs.

Some clones are missing from TCRdb's copy, which holds only in-frame ones; the method was immunoSEQ multiplex PCR. This table holds a few hundred thousand clones, around 88% found once. V was shortened by 4 bases and J by 1 base, with 12 bases between the two germline ends. Germline values: CDR1 SNHLY, CDR2 FYNNEI. CDR3 length: 15 residues. The sample comprised peripheral blood. This TCR was recovered from a woman aged 25 to 39 who had recovered from COVID-19. This sequence joins TRBV2 and TRBJ2-3; D remains ambiguous. The DNA of the CDR3 is TGTGCCAGCAGTGTTGGCCACTACGGCACAGATACGCAGTATTTT. This gives the protein CASSVGHYGTDTQYF.